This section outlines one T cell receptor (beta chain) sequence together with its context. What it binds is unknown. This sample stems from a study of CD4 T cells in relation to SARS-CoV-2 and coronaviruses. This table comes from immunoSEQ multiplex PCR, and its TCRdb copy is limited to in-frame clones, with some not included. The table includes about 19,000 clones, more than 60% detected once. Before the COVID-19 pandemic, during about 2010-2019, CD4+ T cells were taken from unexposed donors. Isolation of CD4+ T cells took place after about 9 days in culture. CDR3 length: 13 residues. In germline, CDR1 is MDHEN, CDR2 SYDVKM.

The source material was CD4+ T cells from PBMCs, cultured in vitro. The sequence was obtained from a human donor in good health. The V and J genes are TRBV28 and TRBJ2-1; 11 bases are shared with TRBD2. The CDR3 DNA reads TGTGCAATAGCGGGGGGGCGGGGCAATGAGCAGTTCTTC. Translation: CAIAGGRGNEQFF.